These 4 T cell receptor beta chains originate from one sample sequenced in a study of control samples from healthy donors and cancer patients. TCRdb's copy holds only in-frame clones and misses some; the assay was immunoSEQ multiplex PCR. This table holds some 180,000 clones. The specimen was blood. These receptors originate from a woman younger than 45 in good health.

The genes are TRBV28 and TRBJ1-3; possible D gene TRBD1, 6 bases. The ends were cut back, 4 bases at V and 0 bases at J, with 10 bases in the middle. This CDR3 comprises 15 residues. Germline V gene data show CDR1 as MDHEN and CDR2 as SYDVKM. The CDR3 DNA reads TGTGCCAGCAGTTCCCACAGGGACTCTGGAAACACCATATATTTT. This gives the protein CASSSHRDSGNTIYF.

This chain uses TRBV28 with TRBJ1-1, with D possibly being TRBD1 (5 bases). V was shortened by 3 bases and J by 7 bases, with 9 bases between the two germline ends. The germline V gene encodes CDR1 MDHEN and CDR2 SYDVKM. This CDR3 contains 12 residues. This CDR3 is CASSLTAYEAFF. The DNA for the CDR3 is TGTGCCAGCAGTTTGACAGCATATGAAGCTTTCTTT.

A remark on this clone: The same CDR3 also results from other DNA sequences found in this sample. V gene TRBV7-2 combines with J gene TRBJ2-5, with D perhaps assigned TRBD1 or TRBD2 (6 bases each). CDR3 size: 14 residues. Trimming pared 0 bases from V and 5 bases from J, leaving 10 bases between. Germline values: CDR1 SGHTA, CDR2 FQGNSA. The CDR3 protein is CASSLAGGGETQYF. The CDR3, as DNA: TGTGCCAGCAGCTTAGCGGGGGGCGGTGAGACCCAGTACTTC.

The rearrangement links TRBV5-6 to TRBJ1-2; TRBD1 matches at 8 bases. Trimming removed 2 bases from V and 7 bases from J; junction bases left unmatched: 16. This CDR3 is 17 amino acids long. Germline CDR1 is SGHDT and CDR2 is YYEEEE. CDR3 sequence (DNA): TGTGCCAGCAGCTTAGAGATTCGGACAGGGACCCCTGGTGGCTACACCTTC. Translated, it gives CASSLEIRTGTPGGYTF.